A selection of T cell receptor beta chains follows, all from one sample in a study of blood T cell repertoires in COVID-19. The repertoire was sequenced with immunoSEQ multiplex PCR; TCRdb's copy has only in-frame clones and lacks some. The sample lists about 99,000 clones, 80% to 90% occurring once. Sequences were obtained from peripheral blood. These receptors all come from a human donor in a cohort sampled during active COVID-19. Each CDR3 is given without its conserved first and last residue. Fields, in order: CDR3 length, V gene, CDR3 protein.

cdr3_length: 15; v_call: TRBV19; cdr3_aa: ASSMVGTVIANEKLF
cdr3_length: 16; v_call: TRBV4-1; cdr3_aa: ASSTPRDRGPYNYGYT
cdr3_length: 13; v_call: TRBV10-3; cdr3_aa: AISDRKGAQETQY
cdr3_length: 10; v_call: TRBV29-1; cdr3_aa: SVEWQGYGYT
cdr3_length: 12; v_call: TRBV19; cdr3_aa: ASSRQGLDYEQY
cdr3_length: 15; v_call: TRBV5-1; cdr3_aa: ASSLPLGQGNTDTQY
cdr3_length: 12; v_call: TRBV14; cdr3_aa: ASSGSGVYGELF
cdr3_length: 14; v_call: TRBV6-2/TRBV6-3; cdr3_aa: ASSRGGTGVTGELF
cdr3_length: 10; v_call: TRBV12-3/TRBV12-4; cdr3_aa: ASSFGTSTQY
cdr3_length: 13; v_call: TRBV5-1; cdr3_aa: ASSSDSWNSYEQY
cdr3_length: 10; v_call: TRBV14; cdr3_aa: ASSPGALSPF
cdr3_length: 13; v_call: TRBV19; cdr3_aa: ASSTTSGTHNEQF
cdr3_length: 12; v_call: TRBV5-1; cdr3_aa: ASSLIDRNTEAF
cdr3_length: 11; v_call: TRBV14; cdr3_aa: ASSRDRDYGYT
cdr3_length: 11; v_call: TRBV29-1; cdr3_aa: SVEVAGQETQY
cdr3_length: 12; v_call: TRBV6-5; cdr3_aa: ASTSRGSGSPLH
cdr3_length: 16; v_call: TRBV5-1; cdr3_aa: ASSLYQQATLPGETQY
cdr3_length: 14; v_call: TRBV11-3; cdr3_aa: ASSLGRDRVKETQY
cdr3_length: 14; v_call: TRBV5-1; cdr3_aa: ASSASSGGPIYEQY
cdr3_length: 13; v_call: TRBV6-5; cdr3_aa: ASSYSLAMNTEAF
cdr3_length: 13; v_call: TRBV19; cdr3_aa: ASSIDRGWDQPQH
cdr3_length: 11; v_call: TRBV5-1; cdr3_aa: ASSGQPNQPQH
cdr3_length: 18; v_call: TRBV18; cdr3_aa: ASSPKEGDYRGAAKNIQY
cdr3_length: 12; v_call: TRBV6-1; cdr3_aa: ASSELAGGAEQY
cdr3_length: 13; v_call: TRBV6-5; cdr3_aa: ASSYAQGPGYGYT
cdr3_length: 14; v_call: TRBV19; cdr3_aa: ASRTSGGSSYNEQF
cdr3_length: 11; v_call: TRBV29-1; cdr3_aa: SVEDSRAHGYT
cdr3_length: 15; v_call: TRBV4-2; cdr3_aa: ASSQEVAGAQFNEQF
cdr3_length: 12; v_call: TRBV5-1; cdr3_aa: ASSFGQMSYGYT
cdr3_length: 11; v_call: TRBV30; cdr3_aa: AWSGGGNYGYT
cdr3_length: 10; v_call: TRBV28; cdr3_aa: AGGALGNEQF